The 9 T cell receptor beta chains below all came from one sample that was sequenced in a study of T cell repertoires in cytomegalovirus infection. These receptors have no known antigen. TCRdb analysed the reads with MiXCR anew, one entry per CDR3 protein. The table has roughly 340,000 distinct CDR3 sequences, almost 30% seen once. The sample in question was cultured PBMCs, obtained from culture after CMV antigen stimulation. Receptor source: a human donor in good health (CMV status not recorded). Some clones in this sample may be carry-over from other donors' samples.

A few counts support this clonotype. The chain has TRBV4-1 and TRBJ2-5; TRBD1 might be the D (5 bases). Germline loops: CDR1 MGHRA, CDR2 YSYEKL. The CDR3 sequence is 18 residues long. Trimming took 1 base from V and 5 from J, leaving 23 bases between them. The CDR3, as DNA: TGCGCCAGCAGCCAAGTTAATTTAGGGTGGACGGCAGGGGAGACCCAGTACTTC. It specifies CASSQVNLGWTAGETQYF.

A few counts support this clonotype. For the CDR3, the DNA is TGTGCCAGCAGCCCCGCGGATCAGCCCCAGCATTTT. Residues: CASSPADQPQHF. This chain connects TRBV7-9 to TRBJ1-5; D is undetermined. This CDR3 contains 12 residues. With 5 bases removed from V and 5 bases from J, the gap between germline ends came to 7 bases. Germline CDR1 is SEHNR and CDR2 is FQNEAQ (reference sequence).

The V call is TRBV5-1, the J call TRBJ2-3, with D maybe TRBD2 (6 bases). V lost 4 bases and J 3 bases, leaving 12 bases between the germline ends. The CDR3 runs to 14 residues. The germline gives CDR1 SGHRS, CDR2 YFSETQ. CDR3 DNA: TGCGCCAGCAGCCGCAGCGGGCTGACAGATACGCAGTATTTT. It codes for CASSRSGLTDTQYF.

In this sample, this clonotype turned up a few times. The chain uses TRBV10-3 and TRBJ1-1, with TRBD1 matching 10 bases. Per germline, CDR1 ENHRY and CDR2 SYGVKD. J gave up 5 bases and V 4 bases, and 10 bases lay outside the gene matches. The CDR3 contains 16 residues. CDR3 nucleotides: TGTGCCATCAGTGGGGGGACAGGGGATCGAGAAACTGAAGCTTTCTTT. Its translation is CAISGGTGDRETEAFF.

The rearrangement links TRBV7-6 to TRBJ2-1, with 10 bases matching TRBD2. The V segment lost 9 bases and the J segment 4 bases; nucleotides outside the gene matches: 9. This CDR3 is 15 amino acids long. Germline loops: CDR1 SGHVS, CDR2 FNYEAQ. The CDR3 sequence: CARLPLAGGYNEQFF. The CDR3 DNA follows: TGTGCCAGACTCCCGTTAGCGGGAGGTTACAATGAGCAGTTCTTC.

The rearrangement links TRBV30 to TRBJ2-1, with D possibly being TRBD2 (7 bases). Germline V gene data show CDR1 as GTSNPN and CDR2 as SVGIG (reference sequence). This CDR3 region has 16 residues. The V and J ends lost 4 bases and 2 bases respectively, with 18 bases between them. CDR3 sequence: CAWKGGGPSTYNEQFF. The CDR3 DNA is TGTGCCTGGAAGGGGGGAGGGCCGTCGACCTACAATGAGCAGTTCTTC.

The rearrangement joins TRBV6-1 to TRBJ2-5; TRBD1 is a possible D gene (6 bases). Trimming stripped 3 bases from V and 2 bases from J, with 16 bases between. Germline V gives CDR1 MNHNS, CDR2 SASEGT. CDR3 length: 16 amino acids. CDR3 bases: TGTGCCAGCAGTGACCTTTTGGGCAGGGGACAAGAGACCCAGTACTTC. This sequence encodes CASSDLLGRGQETQYF.

This chain uses TRBV12-3 or TRBV12-4 with TRBJ1-5; weak D call: TRBD1 (5 bases). The germline V and J ends were trimmed by 7 bases and 7 bases, with 17 bases remaining between them. The CDR3 length is 14 residues. CDR3 nucleotides: TGTGCCAGCACTCTGGGGGAGCCACGGCAGCCCCAGCATTTT. This gives the protein CASTLGEPRQPQHF.

The V call is TRBV16, the J call TRBJ2-3; 7 bases align to TRBD1. Germline V gene data show CDR1 as KGHSY and CDR2 as FQNENV. The length of the CDR3 is 17 residues. V shed 0 bases and J 5 bases; nucleotides not matched to a gene: 11. The CDR3 protein is CASSQSSRRRGKDTQYF. The CDR3 coding sequence is TGTGCCAGCAGCCAATCATCCAGGCGCAGGGGGAAAGATACGCAGTATTTT.